The following is a T cell receptor beta chain sequence with its context. Authors' processing steps: How many nucleated cells were present was estimated from reference gene primer amplification. The table came from immunoSEQ multiplex PCR; TCRdb's copy has only in-frame clones and leaves some out. Clonal size and the V and J genes are those of that table, whereas D and trimming came from the DNA. Of 61,000 or so clones in the sample, approximately 91% were seen once. The germline gives CDR1 SGHVS, CDR2 FQNEAQ. J gave up 6 bases and V 5 bases, and 10 bases lay outside the gene matches. This CDR3 is 14 amino acids long. The data derive from a study of blood T cell repertoires in COVID-19.

This rearrangement joins TRBV7-8 to TRBJ2-7; 7 bases align to TRBD1. The clonotype was recovered from a woman aged 45-65 years with active or convalescent COVID-19. The source material was peripheral blood. Here the CDR3 reads CASSNSGTVGEQYF. The CDR3 DNA sequence: TGTGCCAGCAGCAACTCCGGGACAGTGGGCGAGCAGTACTTC.